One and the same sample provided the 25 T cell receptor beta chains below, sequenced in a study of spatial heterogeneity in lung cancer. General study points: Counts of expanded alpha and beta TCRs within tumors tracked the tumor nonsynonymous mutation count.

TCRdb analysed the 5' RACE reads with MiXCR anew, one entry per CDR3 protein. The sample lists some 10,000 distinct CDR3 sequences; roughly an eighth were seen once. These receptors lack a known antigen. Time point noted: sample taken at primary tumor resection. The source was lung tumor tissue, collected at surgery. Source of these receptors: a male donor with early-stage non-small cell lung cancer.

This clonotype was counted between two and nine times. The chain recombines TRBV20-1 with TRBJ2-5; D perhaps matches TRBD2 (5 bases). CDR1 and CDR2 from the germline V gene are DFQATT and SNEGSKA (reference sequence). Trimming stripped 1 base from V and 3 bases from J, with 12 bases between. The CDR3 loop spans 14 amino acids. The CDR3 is CSARGFVGKETQYF. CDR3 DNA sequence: TGCAGTGCTAGAGGCTTCGTCGGGAAAGAGACCCAGTACTTC.

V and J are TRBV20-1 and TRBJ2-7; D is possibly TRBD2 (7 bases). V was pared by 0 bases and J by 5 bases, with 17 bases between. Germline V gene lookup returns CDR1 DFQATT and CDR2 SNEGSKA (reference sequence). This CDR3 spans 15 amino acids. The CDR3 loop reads CSAREGGGGFDEQYF. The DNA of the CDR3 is TGCAGTGCTAGAGAGGGAGGCGGGGGCTTCGACGAGCAGTACTTC.

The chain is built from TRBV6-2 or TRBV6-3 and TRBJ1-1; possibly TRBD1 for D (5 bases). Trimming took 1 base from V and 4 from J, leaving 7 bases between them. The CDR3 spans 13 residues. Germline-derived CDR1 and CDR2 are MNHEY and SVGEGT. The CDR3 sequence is CASSYFRGTEAFF. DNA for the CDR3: TGTGCCAGCAGTTACTTTAGGGGCACTGAAGCTTTCTTT.

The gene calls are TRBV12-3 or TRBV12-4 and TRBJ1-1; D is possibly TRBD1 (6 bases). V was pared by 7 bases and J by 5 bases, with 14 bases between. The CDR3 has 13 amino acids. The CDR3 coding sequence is TGTGCCAGCACTGGACAGTACGGTACTGAAGCTTTCTTT. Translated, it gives CASTGQYGTEAFF.

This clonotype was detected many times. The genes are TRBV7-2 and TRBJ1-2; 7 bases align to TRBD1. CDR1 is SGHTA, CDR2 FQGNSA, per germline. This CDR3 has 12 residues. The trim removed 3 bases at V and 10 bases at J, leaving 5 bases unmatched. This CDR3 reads CASSLGQGVYTF. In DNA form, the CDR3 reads TGTGCCAGCAGCTTGGGTCAGGGGGTCTACACCTTC.

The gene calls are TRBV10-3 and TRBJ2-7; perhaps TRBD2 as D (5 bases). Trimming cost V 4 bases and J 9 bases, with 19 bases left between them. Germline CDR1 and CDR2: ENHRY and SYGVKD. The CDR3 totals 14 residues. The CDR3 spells CAISGNGKGGGQYF. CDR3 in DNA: TGTGCCATCAGTGGCAATGGGAAAGGCGGAGGGCAGTACTTC.

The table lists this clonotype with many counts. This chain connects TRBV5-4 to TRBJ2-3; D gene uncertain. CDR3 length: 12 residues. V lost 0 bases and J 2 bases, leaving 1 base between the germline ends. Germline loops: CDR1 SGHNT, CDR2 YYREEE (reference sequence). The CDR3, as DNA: TGTGCCAGCAGCTTGGACACAGATACGCAGTATTTT. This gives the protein CASSLDTDTQYF.

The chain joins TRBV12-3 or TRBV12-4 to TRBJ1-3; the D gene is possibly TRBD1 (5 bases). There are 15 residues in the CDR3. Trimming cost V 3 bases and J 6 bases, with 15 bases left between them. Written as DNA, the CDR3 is TGTGCCAGCAGTTTCGGGGGGAGTGGGGAAAACACCATATATTTT. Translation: CASSFGGSGENTIYF.

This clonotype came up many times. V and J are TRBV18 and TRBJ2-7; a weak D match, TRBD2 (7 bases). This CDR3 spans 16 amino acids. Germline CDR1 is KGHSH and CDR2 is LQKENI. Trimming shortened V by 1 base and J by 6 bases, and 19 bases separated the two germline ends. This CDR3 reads CASSPLGGDGPGEQYF. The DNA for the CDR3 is TGTGCCAGCTCACCACTAGGGGGGGACGGCCCCGGCGAGCAGTACTTC.

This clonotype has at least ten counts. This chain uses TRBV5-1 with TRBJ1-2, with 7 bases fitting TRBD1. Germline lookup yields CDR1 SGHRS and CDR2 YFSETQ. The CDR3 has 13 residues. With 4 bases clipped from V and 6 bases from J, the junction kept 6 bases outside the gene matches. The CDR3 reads CASSLTGKDGYTF. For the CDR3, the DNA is TGCGCCAGCAGCCTGACAGGGAAAGATGGCTACACCTTC.

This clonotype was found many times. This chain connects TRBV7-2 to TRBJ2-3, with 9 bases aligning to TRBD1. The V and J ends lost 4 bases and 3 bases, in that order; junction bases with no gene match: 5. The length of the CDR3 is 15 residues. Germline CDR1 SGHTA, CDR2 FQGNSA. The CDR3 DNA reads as TGTGCCAGCAGCTGGACAGGGGTAGGGACAGATACGCAGTATTTT. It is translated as CASSWTGVGTDTQYF. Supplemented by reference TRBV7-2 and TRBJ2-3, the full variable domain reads GAGVSQSPSNKVTEKGKDVELRCDPISGHTALYWYRQSLGQGLEFLIYFQGNSAPDKSGLPSDRFSAERTGGSVSTLTIQRTQQEDSAVYLCASSWTGVGTDTQYFGPGTRLTVL.

The CDR3 protein is CASSSGLANGELFF. The CDR3 nucleotides read TGTGCCAGCAGCTCGGGACTAGCGAACGGGGAGCTGTTTTTT. The chain uses TRBV7-2 and TRBJ2-2, with TRBD2 matching over 10 bases. The germline CDR1 and CDR2 sequences are SGHTA and FQGNSA. This CDR3 has 14 residues. V trimming: 4 bases; J trimming: 7 bases; junction bases outside the gene matches: 3.

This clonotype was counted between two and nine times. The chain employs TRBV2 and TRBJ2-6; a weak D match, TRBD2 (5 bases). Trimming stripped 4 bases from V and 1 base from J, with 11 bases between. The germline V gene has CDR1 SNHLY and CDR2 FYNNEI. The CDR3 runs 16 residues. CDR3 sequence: CASSAHRESGANVLTF. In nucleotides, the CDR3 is TGTGCCAGCAGTGCCCACCGGGAATCTGGGGCCAACGTCCTGACTTTC.

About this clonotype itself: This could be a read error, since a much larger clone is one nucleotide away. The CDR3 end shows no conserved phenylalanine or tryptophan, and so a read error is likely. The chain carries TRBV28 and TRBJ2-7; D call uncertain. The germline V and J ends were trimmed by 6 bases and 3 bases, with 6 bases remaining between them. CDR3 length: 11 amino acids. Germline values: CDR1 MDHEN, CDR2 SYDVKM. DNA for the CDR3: TGTGCCAGCAGCGATCGCTACGAGCAGTACTGC. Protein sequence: CASSDRYEQYC.

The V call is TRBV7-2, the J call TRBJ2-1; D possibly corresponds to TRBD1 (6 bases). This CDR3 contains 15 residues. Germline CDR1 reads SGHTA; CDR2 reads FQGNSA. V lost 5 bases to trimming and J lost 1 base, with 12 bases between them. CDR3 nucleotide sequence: TGTGCCAGCAGCGTCACACAGGGATCCTACAATGAGCAGTTCTTC. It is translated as CASSVTQGSYNEQFF.

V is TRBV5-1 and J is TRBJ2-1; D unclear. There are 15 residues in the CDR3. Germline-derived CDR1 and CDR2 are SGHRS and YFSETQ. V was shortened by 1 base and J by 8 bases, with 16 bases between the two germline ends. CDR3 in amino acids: CASSLLELPPYEQFF. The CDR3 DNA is TGCGCCAGCAGCTTGCTTGAACTCCCTCCGTATGAGCAGTTCTTC.

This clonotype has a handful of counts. The CDR3 DNA is TGTGCCAGCAGCGGGCCGGGGATCCAAGAGACCCAGTACTTC. This codes for CASSGPGIQETQYF. The gene calls are TRBV2 and TRBJ2-5, with D possibly TRBD2 on 5 matching bases. The CDR3 has 14 residues. Germline CDR1 SNHLY, CDR2 FYNNEI. The V gene lost 6 bases and the J gene lost 1 base, with 12 bases spanning the gap.

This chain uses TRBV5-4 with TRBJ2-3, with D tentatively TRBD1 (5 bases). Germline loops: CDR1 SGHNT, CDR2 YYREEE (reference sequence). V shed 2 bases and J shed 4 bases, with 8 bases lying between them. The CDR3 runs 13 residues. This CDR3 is CASSFQGPDTQYF. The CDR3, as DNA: TGTGCCAGCAGCTTCCAGGGTCCAGATACGCAGTATTTT. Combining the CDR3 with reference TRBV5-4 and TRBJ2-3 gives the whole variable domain ETGVTQSPTHLIKTRGQQVTLRCSSQSGHNTVSWYQQALGQGPQFIFQYYREEENGRGNFPPRFSGLQFPNYSSELNVNALELDDSALYLCASSFQGPDTQYFGPGTRLTVL.

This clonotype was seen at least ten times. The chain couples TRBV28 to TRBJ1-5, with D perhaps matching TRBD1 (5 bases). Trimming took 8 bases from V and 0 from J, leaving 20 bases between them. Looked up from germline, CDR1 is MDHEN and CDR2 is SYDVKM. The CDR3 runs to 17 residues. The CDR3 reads CASVRGKTAYSNQPQHF. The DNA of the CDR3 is TGTGCCAGCGTAAGGGGCAAAACCGCCTATAGCAATCAGCCCCAGCATTTT.

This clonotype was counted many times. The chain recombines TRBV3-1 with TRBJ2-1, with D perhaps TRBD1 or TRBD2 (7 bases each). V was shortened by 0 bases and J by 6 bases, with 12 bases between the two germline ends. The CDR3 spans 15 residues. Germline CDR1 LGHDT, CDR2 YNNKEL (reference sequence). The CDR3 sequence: CASSQDRGRGNEQFF. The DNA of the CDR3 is TGTGCCAGCAGCCAAGACAGGGGGAGGGGCAATGAGCAGTTCTTC.

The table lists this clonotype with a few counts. The CDR3 DNA follows: TGTGCCAGCAGCTCTGGGACGCCCACAGATACGCAGTATTTT. This codes for CASSSGTPTDTQYF. The chain uses TRBV27 and TRBJ2-3, with D possibly being TRBD1 or TRBD2 (5 bases each). V was clipped by 6 bases and J by 2 bases, with 12 bases between them. The V gene's germline CDR1 is MNHEY and CDR2 SMNVEV (reference sequence). The CDR3 has 14 amino acids.

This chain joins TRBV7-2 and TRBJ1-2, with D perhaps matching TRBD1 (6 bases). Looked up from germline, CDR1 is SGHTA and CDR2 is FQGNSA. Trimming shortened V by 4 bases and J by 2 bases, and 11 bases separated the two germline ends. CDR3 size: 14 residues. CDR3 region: CASSSRTANYGYTF. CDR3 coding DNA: TGTGCCAGCAGCTCCCGGACAGCCAACTATGGCTACACCTTC.

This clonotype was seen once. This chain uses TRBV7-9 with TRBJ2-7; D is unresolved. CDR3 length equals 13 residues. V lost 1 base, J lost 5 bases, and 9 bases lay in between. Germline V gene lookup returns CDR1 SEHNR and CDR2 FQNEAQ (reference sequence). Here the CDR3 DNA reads TGTGCCAGCAGCTTAGGCGCAGTCGACGAGCAGTACTTC. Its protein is CASSLGAVDEQYF.

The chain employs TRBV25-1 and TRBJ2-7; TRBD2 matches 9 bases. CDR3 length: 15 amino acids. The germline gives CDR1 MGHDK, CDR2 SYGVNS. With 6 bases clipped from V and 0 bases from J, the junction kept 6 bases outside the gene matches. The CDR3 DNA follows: TGTGCCAGCAGATCTAGCGGGGAGAGCTCCTACGAGCAGTACTTC. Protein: CASRSSGESSYEQYF.

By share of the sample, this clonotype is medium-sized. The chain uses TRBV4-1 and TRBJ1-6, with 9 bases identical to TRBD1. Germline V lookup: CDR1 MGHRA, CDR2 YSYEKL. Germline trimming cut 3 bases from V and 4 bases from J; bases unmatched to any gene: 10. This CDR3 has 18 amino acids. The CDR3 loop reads CASSQYAGTGNYNSPLHF. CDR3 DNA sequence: TGCGCCAGCAGCCAGTATGCCGGGACAGGGAATTATAATTCACCCCTCCACTTT.